The clone carrying this T cell receptor beta chain was seen only a few times. Antigen unknown. The entry originates in a study of blood T cells in healthy people across ages. In the study overall: Roughly one uniquely barcoded beta molecule per two T cells was captured.

Study findings and constraints: Estimates drawn from one million T cells were deemed to understate diversity.

Next came a second PCR, run for about 7 to 12 cycles, which used a sample-barcoded 5' primer along with a J-beta primer mix. Template switching added a 12-random-nucleotide identifier to every cDNA molecule. TCRdb re-derived calls from the 5' RACE reads in MiXCR, one entry per CDR3 protein. The table records 650,000 to 800,000 distinct CDR3 sequences, around 43% of them present only once. The CDR3 is 12 residues long. The germline CDR1 and CDR2 sequences are MNHEY and SVGEGT. V shed 10 bases and J shed 6 bases, with 12 bases lying between them. The sequence came from a man between 60 and 75 years old in good health. The chain recombines TRBV6-2 or TRBV6-3 with TRBJ2-2, with D unclear. Sample: blood. CDR3 DNA: TGTGCCACCAGATTTTTCCCCGGGGAGCTGTTTTTT. It specifies CATRFFPGELFF.